This is a list of T cell receptor beta chains from one sample in a study of blood T cell repertoires in COVID-19. The assay was immunoSEQ multiplex PCR, and TCRdb's table has in-frame clones only and misses some. Among fewer than 350,000 clones, about 76% were seen once, and the ten largest hold around 2.9%. Sequencing was done on a sample of peripheral blood. Every receptor here comes from a woman aged 60 to 75 with active or convalescent COVID-19. The CDR3 runs from the conserved cysteine through the conserved F or W. D genes are given only for firm matches. Clone size is stated in some rows and not others, as once, few, many or a class when expanded.

CDR3 DNA | CDR3 protein | CDR3 length | clone size | D gene | J gene | V gene
TGTGCCAGCAGCTCGGTTGGGAGTGATCTGGGGGAGACCCAGTACTTC | CASSSVGSDLGETQYF | 16 | . | . | TRBJ2-5 | TRBV7-9
TGTGCCAGCAGCTTAGACCCAGGGGCTTACGAGCAGTACTTC | CASSLDPGAYEQYF | 14 | few | . | TRBJ2-7 | TRBV7-2
TGTGCCAGCAGAACTAGCGGGGGCGCTTTCAATGAGCAGTTCTTC | CASRTSGGAFNEQFF | 15 | . | TRBD2 | TRBJ2-1 | TRBV6-5
TGTGCCAGTCGACACCCCTCCTACAATGAGCAGTTCTTC | CASRHPSYNEQFF | 13 | once | . | TRBJ2-1 | TRBV19
TGTGCCACTTTACAGGGCTTCTCTGGAAACACCATATATTTT | CATLQGFSGNTIYF | 14 | . | . | TRBJ1-3 | TRBV6-5
TGTGCCAGTAGTTCAACGGGGGACACTGAAGCTTTCTTT | CASSSTGDTEAFF | 13 | . | . | TRBJ1-1 | TRBV19
TGTGCCTGGAGCTCTCAGCGGGGGGGAATCTCCTACGAGCAGTACTTC | CAWSSQRGGISYEQYF | 16 | . | TRBD2 | TRBJ2-7 | TRBV30
TGTGCCACCAGTGATGTAGGGGGCGCCGACACCGGGGAGCTGTTTTTT | CATSDVGGADTGELFF | 16 | . | TRBD1 | TRBJ2-2 | TRBV24-1
TGTGCCAGCAGCGTAGAGTCAGCTAGCTCTGGAAACACCATATATTTT | CASSVESASSGNTIYF | 16 | few | . | TRBJ1-3 | TRBV9
TGTGCCAGCAGCTTGGTGTGGGAGGTCATTTCACCCCTCCACTTT | CASSLVWEVISPLHF | 15 | . | . | TRBJ1-6 | TRBV5-8
TGTGCCATCAGTGAGGGGACAGGAAGCTATGGCTACACCTTC | CAISEGTGSYGYTF | 14 | . | TRBD1 | TRBJ1-2 | TRBV10-3
TGTGCCACCCGCTCGGGGACTAGCGGGGAGACCCAGTACTTC | CATRSGTSGETQYF | 14 | . | TRBD2 | TRBJ2-5 | TRBV10-3
TGTGCCAGCAGCTTAGCGATAGGGGGCTCAGCCCAAGAGACCCAGTACTTC | CASSLAIGGSAQETQYF | 17 | . | TRBD1 | TRBJ2-5 | TRBV7-8
TGTGCCAGCAGCCGCTCGGGCTTCGGGGAGCCCCTAACGGGGGAGCAGTTCTTC | CASSRSGFGEPLTGEQFF | 18 | once | . | TRBJ2-1 | TRBV7-6
TGTGCCAGCAGCTTAGAGGGAAGAGGGGGCAACTACGAGCAGTACTTC | CASSLEGRGGNYEQYF | 16 | . | TRBD1 | TRBJ2-7 | TRBV7-2
TGTGCCAGCAGCCCCAGGGTAGCCTACGAGCAGTACTTC | CASSPRVAYEQYF | 13 | . | . | TRBJ2-7 | TRBV5-6
TGTGCCAGCAGCCAGCCCGGACAGGCCCGCTATGGCTACACCTTC | CASSQPGQARYGYTF | 15 | . | TRBD1 | TRBJ1-2 | TRBV3-1/TRBV3-2
TGTGCCAGCAGCTTGTTCTCGACAGACAACTATGGCTACACCTTC | CASSLFSTDNYGYTF | 15 | . | . | TRBJ1-2 | TRBV7-9
TGTGCCATCAGTGAGTCGACGGCGGATTCACCCCTCCACTTT | CAISESTADSPLHF | 14 | . | . | TRBJ1-6 | TRBV10-3
TGTGCCAGCAGCTTGCTCGGGCAGGGAAATCAGCCCCAGCATTTT | CASSLLGQGNQPQHF | 15 | . | . | TRBJ1-5 | TRBV5-8
TGCGCCAGCAGCCAACCCGGACTAGCGGGGGGGCGGGGAAACATTCAGTACTTC | CASSQPGLAGGRGNIQYF | 18 | . | TRBD2 | TRBJ2-4 | TRBV4-1
TGTGCCAGCAGTTACCAGAGACAGGCCATGAACACTGAAGCTTTCTTT | CASSYQRQAMNTEAFF | 16 | once | . | TRBJ1-1 | TRBV6-5
TGTGCCAGCAGTGAATTTGGGAGGGTTCAAAACATTCAGTACTTC | CASSEFGRVQNIQYF | 15 | . | TRBD2 | TRBJ2-4 | TRBV6-1
TGTGCCAGCAGCTCCCATCCTGGCAGGGACGAGCAGTACTTC | CASSSHPGRDEQYF | 14 | once | . | TRBJ2-7 | TRBV7-2
TGTGCCAGCAGCTTAGGGGGAGGGGGGAGCACAGATACGCAGTATTTT | CASSLGGGGSTDTQYF | 16 | . | . | TRBJ2-3 | TRBV7-8
TGTGCCAGCAGCCGAGGCGGCGGGGGTACCGACAATGAGCAGTTCTTC | CASSRGGGGTDNEQFF | 16 | . | TRBD2 | TRBJ2-1 | TRBV11-2
TGTGCCAGTAGTATGGGACTTAACACCGGGGAGCTGTTTTTT | CASSMGLNTGELFF | 14 | once | . | TRBJ2-2 | TRBV19
TGTGCCAGCAGCTTGACCGGGACAGGGAGCACTGAAGCTTTCTTT | CASSLTGTGSTEAFF | 15 | . | TRBD1 | TRBJ1-1 | TRBV7-9
TGTGCCACCAGCAGAGTAACGATCCGGGGGGTCACCGGGGAGCTGTTTTTT | CATSRVTIRGVTGELFF | 17 | . | TRBD2 | TRBJ2-2 | TRBV15
TGTGCCAGCAGCCAAGGTCGGTGGAACACTGAAGCTTTCTTT | CASSQGRWNTEAFF | 14 | . | . | TRBJ1-1 | TRBV14
TGTGCCAGCAGTAACGACGGGTTCTATGGCTACACCTTC | CASSNDGFYGYTF | 13 | . | . | TRBJ1-2 | TRBV6-2/TRBV6-3
TGTGCCATCAGTGGGGGGGTCCGGGGGATCTACGGCTACACCTTC | CAISGGVRGIYGYTF | 15 | . | . | TRBJ1-2 | TRBV10-3
TGTGCCAGCTCCCCCGTGCAGGCGGGGGTGGACCCCTATCCCTACGAGCAGTACTTC | CASSPVQAGVDPYPYEQYF | 19 | once | TRBD2 | TRBJ2-7 | TRBV18
TGTGCCAGCACGTCGCGCTCCTATAATTCACCCCTCCACTTT | CASTSRSYNSPLHF | 14 | . | . | TRBJ1-6 | TRBV27
TGTGCCAGCAGCGTTCCCTTAGCGGGGGGTATAGCAGATACGCAGTATTTT | CASSVPLAGGIADTQYF | 17 | . | TRBD2 | TRBJ2-3 | TRBV9
TGTGCCAGCAGCCAAACATGGAATCAGCCCCAGCATTTT | CASSQTWNQPQHF | 13 | . | . | TRBJ1-5 | TRBV14
TGTGCCAGCAGTGTGGGCAGGGGCCAAGAGACCCAGTACTTC | CASSVGRGQETQYF | 14 | . | . | TRBJ2-5 | TRBV2
TGTGCCAGCAGTTCGCAGCGGGGCGGGATCTACGAGCAGTACTTC | CASSSQRGGIYEQYF | 15 | . | TRBD2 | TRBJ2-7 | TRBV27
TGTGCCAGTAGGCGGCCCGGGTCAGCTAACTATGGCTACACCTTC | CASRRPGSANYGYTF | 15 | . | . | TRBJ1-2 | TRBV19
TGTGCCAGCAGCTTACACACCTCCTACGAGCAGTACTTC | CASSLHTSYEQYF | 13 | . | . | TRBJ2-7 | TRBV7-9
TGCGCCAGCAGCCACGTGGGAGGGGGTGGCTACACCTTC | CASSHVGGGGYTF | 13 | . | . | TRBJ1-2 | TRBV4-1
TGTGCCAGCAGTCGAAGGGGGCTCGGCTATGGCTACACCTTC | CASSRRGLGYGYTF | 14 | . | TRBD1 | TRBJ1-2 | TRBV6-5
TGTGCCAGTACCCTGGGGACAGGGCCCTCCGACAATCAGCCCCAGCATTTT | CASTLGTGPSDNQPQHF | 17 | . | TRBD1 | TRBJ1-5 | TRBV19
TGTGCCACCAGTGATTTGCTAGACAGGGCCTATGGCTACACCTTC | CATSDLLDRAYGYTF | 15 | few | TRBD1 | TRBJ1-2 | TRBV24-1
TGTGCCAGCAGCTTCCGGGACAGGGGAGTCACAGATACGCAGTATTTT | CASSFRDRGVTDTQYF | 16 | . | TRBD1 | TRBJ2-3 | TRBV7-2
TGTGCCTGGGGACAGGGGGCTCTAACTAATGAAAAACTGTTTTTT | CAWGQGALTNEKLFF | 15 | . | TRBD1 | TRBJ1-4 | TRBV30
TGTGCCAGCAGTCCTCCGGGTGGCACTGAAGCTTTCTTT | CASSPPGGTEAFF | 13 | . | . | TRBJ1-1 | TRBV27
TGTGCCAGTAGTATACGGGACAGCCAAGAGACCCAGTACTTC | CASSIRDSQETQYF | 14 | . | TRBD1 | TRBJ2-5 | TRBV19
TGTGCCAGCAGCGTATCGGCTAGCGGGGGCGGCTATGAGCAGTTCTTC | CASSVSASGGGYEQFF | 16 | . | TRBD2 | TRBJ2-1 | TRBV9